This paragraph covers one T cell receptor (beta chain) sequence. This sample includes further DNA sequences coding for the same CDR3. This entry comes from a study of Tregs in tolerant kidney transplant recipients. The method was immunoSEQ multiplex PCR; TCRdb's version includes in-frame clones alone and lacks a portion of them. The profile shows 90,000 or so clones, roughly 92% of them singletons. This receptor was taken from a human donor in good health. Source material: CD8+ T cells from blood.

CDR3 sequence (DNA): TGTGCCAGCAGCTTGGGGACAGGGGCCTACGAGCAGTACTTC. Protein: CASSLGTGAYEQYF. The genes are TRBV5-4 and TRBJ2-7, with 9 bases identical to TRBD1. This CDR3 has 14 amino acids. Germline trimming cut 0 bases from V and 2 bases from J; bases unmatched to any gene: 0. Germline-derived CDR1 and CDR2 are SGHNT and YYREEE (reference sequence).